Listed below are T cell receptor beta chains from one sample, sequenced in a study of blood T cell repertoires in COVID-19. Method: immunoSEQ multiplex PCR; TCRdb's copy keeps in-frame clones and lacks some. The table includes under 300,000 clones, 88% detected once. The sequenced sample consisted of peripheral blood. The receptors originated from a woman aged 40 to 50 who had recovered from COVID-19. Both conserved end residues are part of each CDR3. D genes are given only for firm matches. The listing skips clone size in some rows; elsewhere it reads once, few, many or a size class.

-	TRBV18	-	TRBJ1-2	CASSPALGLGANYGYTF	TGTGCCAGCTCACCCGCCCTCGGCTTGGGAGCTAACTATGGCTACACCTTC
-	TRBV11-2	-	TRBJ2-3	CASSLGQVGTDTQYF	TGTGCCAGCTCCTTAGGGCAGGTCGGTACAGATACGCAGTATTTT
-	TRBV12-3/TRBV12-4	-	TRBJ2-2	CASRGDTGELFF	TGTGCCAGCAGGGGAGACACCGGGGAGCTGTTTTTT
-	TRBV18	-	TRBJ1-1	CASSIQVGNTEAFF	TGTGCCAGCTCAATACAGGTTGGGAACACTGAAGCTTTCTTT
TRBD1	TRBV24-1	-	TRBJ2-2	CATSGQGATGELFF	TGTGCCACCAGCGGACAGGGAGCCACCGGGGAGCTGTTTTTT
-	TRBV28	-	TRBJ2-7	CASSPSHGQSYEQYF	TGTGCCAGCAGTCCCTCTCATGGACAGTCCTACGAGCAGTACTTC
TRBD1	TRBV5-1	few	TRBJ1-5	CASSLGGTENQPQHF	TGCGCCAGCAGCTTGGGGGGGACAGAAAATCAGCCCCAGCATTTT
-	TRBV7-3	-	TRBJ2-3	CASSLGALAGTQYF	TGTGCCAGCAGCTTAGGGGCTTTGGCAGGAACGCAGTATTTT
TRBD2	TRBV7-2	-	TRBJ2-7	CASSLTSGGGYEQYF	TGTGCCAGCAGCTTGACTAGCGGGGGGGGCTACGAGCAGTACTTC
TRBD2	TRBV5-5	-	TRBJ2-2	CASSFTSGGAGELFF	TGTGCCAGCAGCTTTACTAGCGGGGGGGCCGGGGAGCTGTTTTTT
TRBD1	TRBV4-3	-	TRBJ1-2	CASSSLQGVKSSGGYTF	TGCGCCAGCAGCTCTTTACAGGGGGTAAAAAGTAGTGGGGGCTACACCTTC
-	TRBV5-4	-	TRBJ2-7	CASTVDRGPYEQYF	TGTGCCAGCACCGTGGACCGAGGGCCCTACGAGCAGTACTTC
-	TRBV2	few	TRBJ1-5	CASSADSRNQPQHF	TGTGCCAGCAGCGCGGACAGCCGCAATCAGCCCCAGCATTTT
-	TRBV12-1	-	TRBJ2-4	CASSLGLAGARLAKNIQYF	TGTGCCAGCAGCTTGGGACTAGCGGGAGCAAGACTAGCCAAAAACATTCAGTACTTC
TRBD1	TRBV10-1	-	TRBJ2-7	CASRDRVYEQYF	TGCGCCAGCAGGGACAGGGTTTACGAGCAGTACTTC
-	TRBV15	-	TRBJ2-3	CATSRGRRGQNTDTQYF	TGTGCCACCAGCAGAGGGCGTAGAGGACAGAACACAGATACGCAGTATTTT
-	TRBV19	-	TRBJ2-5	CASSIRFPQETQYF	TGTGCCAGTAGTATTCGGTTCCCCCAAGAGACCCAGTACTTC
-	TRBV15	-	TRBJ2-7	CATSGTEDYTDEQYF	TGTGCCACCAGCGGCACGGAAGACTACACGGACGAGCAGTACTTC
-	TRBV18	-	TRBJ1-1	CASSPTNTGSTEAFF	TGTGCCAGCTCACCAACTAATACAGGGAGTACTGAAGCTTTCTTT
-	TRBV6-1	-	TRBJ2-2	CASSDWLAAAGELFF	TGTGCCAGCAGTGATTGGCTAGCAGCCGCCGGGGAGCTGTTTTTT
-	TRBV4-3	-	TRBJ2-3	CASSQDRGITDTQYF	TGCGCCAGCAGCCAAGATCGCGGGATCACAGATACGCAGTATTTT
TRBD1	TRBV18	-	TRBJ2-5	CASSPDRGETQYF	TGTGCCAGCTCACCAGACAGGGGAGAGACCCAGTACTTC
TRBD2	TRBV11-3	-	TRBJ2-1	CASSSIGLAAIYEQFF	TGTGCCAGCAGCTCGATAGGACTAGCGGCCATATATGAGCAGTTCTTC
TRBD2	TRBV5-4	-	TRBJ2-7	CASSLGPAGDSYEQYF	TGTGCCAGCAGCTTGGGGCCAGCGGGGGACTCCTACGAGCAGTACTTC
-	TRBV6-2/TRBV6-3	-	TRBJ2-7	CASSQDSRYEQYF	TGTGCCAGCAGCCAAGACTCCCGCTACGAGCAGTACTTC
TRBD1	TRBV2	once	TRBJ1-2	CASSVTGINGYTF	TGTGCCAGCAGCGTGACAGGGATTAATGGCTACACCTTC
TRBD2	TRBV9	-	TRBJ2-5	CASSADSGGAWETQYF	TGTGCCAGCAGCGCCGACAGCGGGGGGGCCTGGGAGACCCAGTACTTC
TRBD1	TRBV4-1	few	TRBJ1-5	CASSQERTGGPNQPQHF	TGCGCCAGCAGCCAAGAAAGGACAGGGGGCCCGAATCAGCCCCAGCATTTT
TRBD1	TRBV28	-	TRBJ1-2	CASSDPRGEANYGYTF	TGTGCCAGCAGTGACCCCAGGGGGGAGGCCAACTATGGCTACACCTTC
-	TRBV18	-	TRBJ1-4	CASSATQTTNEKLFF	TGTGCCAGCTCAGCTACACAGACAACTAATGAAAAACTGTTTTTT
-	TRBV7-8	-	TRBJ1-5	CASSPRETNQPQHF	TGTGCCAGCAGTCCCCGGGAGACAAATCAGCCCCAGCATTTT
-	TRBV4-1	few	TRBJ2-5	CASSQEGSSETQYF	TGCGCCAGCAGCCAAGAGGGCAGTTCAGAGACCCAGTACTTC
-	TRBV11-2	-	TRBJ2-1	CASSRLGGQFF	TGTGCCAGCAGCCGACTCGGCGGGCAGTTCTTC
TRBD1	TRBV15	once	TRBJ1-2	CATRGTGGFAYGYTF	TGTGCCACCAGAGGGACAGGGGGCTTCGCTTATGGCTACACCTTC
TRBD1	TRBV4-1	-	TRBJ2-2	CASSPRDSRIGELFF	TGCGCCAGCAGCCCACGGGACAGCCGGATAGGGGAGCTGTTTTTT
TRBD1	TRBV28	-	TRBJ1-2	CASSPRDRENYGYTF	TGTGCCAGCAGTCCCCGGGACAGGGAAAACTATGGCTACACCTTC
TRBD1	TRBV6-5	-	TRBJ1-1	CASSYDRGSDTEAFF	TGTGCCAGCAGTTACGACAGGGGATCCGACACTGAAGCTTTCTTT
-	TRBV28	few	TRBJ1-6	CASSQGRSPLHF	TGTGCCAGCAGTCAGGGGCGTTCACCCCTCCACTTT
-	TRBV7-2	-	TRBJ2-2	CASSKQQGLAGELFF	TGTGCCAGCAGCAAACAACAGGGTTTGGCCGGGGAGCTGTTTTTT
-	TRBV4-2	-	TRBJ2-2	CASSQVGQNTGELFF	TGTGCCAGCAGCCAAGTGGGACAGAACACCGGGGAGCTGTTTTTT
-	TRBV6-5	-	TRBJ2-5	CASSSSRGWETQYF	TGTGCCAGCTCCTCAAGCCGGGGGTGGGAGACCCAGTACTTC
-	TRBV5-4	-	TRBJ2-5	CASSLEFQVYSQETQYF	TGTGCCAGCAGCTTGGAGTTCCAGGTTTACTCACAAGAGACCCAGTACTTC
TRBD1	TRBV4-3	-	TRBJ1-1	CASSQEDRANTEAFF	TGCGCCAGCAGCCAAGAGGACAGGGCGAACACTGAAGCTTTCTTT
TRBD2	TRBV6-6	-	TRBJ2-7	CASSYLAGAGEQYF	TGTGCCAGCAGTTACTTAGCGGGAGCGGGCGAGCAGTACTTC
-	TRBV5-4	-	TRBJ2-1	CASSRGLGDNEQFF	TGTGCCAGCAGCCGGGGACTGGGTGACAATGAGCAGTTCTTC
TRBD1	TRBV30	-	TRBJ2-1	CAWSSGTGGMRDEQFF	TGTGCCTGGAGTTCCGGGACAGGGGGCATGAGGGATGAGCAGTTCTTC
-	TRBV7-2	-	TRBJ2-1	CASSLGPRGTYNEQFF	TGTGCCAGCAGCTTAGGCCCTCGGGGTACCTACAATGAGCAGTTCTTC
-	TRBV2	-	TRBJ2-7	CASRETAVAYEQYF	TGTGCCAGCAGGGAGACTGCCGTAGCCTACGAGCAGTACTTC
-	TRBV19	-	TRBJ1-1	CASSIRGAGANTEAFF	TGTGCCAGTAGTATACGGGGGGCAGGGGCAAACACTGAAGCTTTCTTT
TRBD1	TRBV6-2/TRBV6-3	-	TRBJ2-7	CASSPPDRGYHEQYF	TGTGCCAGCAGTCCACCTGACAGGGGATACCACGAGCAGTACTTC